The T cell receptor (beta chain) described here comes from a study of blood T cell repertoires in COVID-19. Across the whole study: In each case, the material was cDNA or gDNA derived from T cells, B-cell-depleted T cells, or PBMCs.

This CDR3 comprises 14 residues. In germline, CDR1 is MGHRA, CDR2 YSYEKL. V was clipped by 1 base and J by 3 bases, with 10 bases between them. The protocol was immunoSEQ multiplex PCR, while the TCRdb copy is restricted to in-frame clones and leaves out a portion. The sample has a few hundred thousand clones, approximately 85% seen once. Cohorts were determined from participant-reported clinical history. Recovered status in Cohort 3 required two negative PCRs, clearance, or symptom resolution. Sample: PBMCs or T cells enriched from blood (not recorded which). The TCR comes from a man younger than 45 who had recovered from COVID-19. V gene TRBV4-1 combines with J gene TRBJ2-7; D gene unclear. The CDR3 protein is CASSQVGSLYEQYF. The CDR3 nucleotides are TGCGCCAGCAGCCAAGTCGGGTCCCTCTACGAGCAGTACTTC.